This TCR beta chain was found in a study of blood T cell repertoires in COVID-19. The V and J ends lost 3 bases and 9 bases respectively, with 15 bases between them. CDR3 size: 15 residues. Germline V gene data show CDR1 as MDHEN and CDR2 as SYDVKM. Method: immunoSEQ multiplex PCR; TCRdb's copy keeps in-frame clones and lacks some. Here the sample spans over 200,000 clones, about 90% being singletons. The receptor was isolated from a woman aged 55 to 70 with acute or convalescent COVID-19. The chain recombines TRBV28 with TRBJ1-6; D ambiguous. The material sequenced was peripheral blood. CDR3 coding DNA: TGTGCCAGCAGTTTTATCGGCCGGGGAGCTTCACCCCTCCACTTT. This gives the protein CASSFIGRGASPLHF.